This passage covers 14 T cell receptor beta chains from one sample sequenced in a study of OX40 agonist ivuxolimab in advanced cancers. Produced via immunoSEQ multiplex PCR; TCRdb's table is partial and in-frame only. Of tens of thousands of clones listed, approximately 78% were seen once; the top ten hold about 2%. The material was CD4+ or CD8+ T cells sorted from blood, obtained in a trial of the OX40 agonist ivuxolimab. The source is an adult with an advanced solid tumor such as melanoma, head and neck, liver or kidney cancer.

This clone was seen a handful of times. V is TRBV7-3 and J is TRBJ1-5; D is unclear. This CDR3 is built from 14 residues. V lost 0 bases and J 2 bases, leaving 5 bases between the germline ends. Per the germline V gene, CDR1 is SGHTA and CDR2 is FQGTGA. This CDR3 is CASSLTGRNQPQHF. CDR3 in DNA: TGTGCCAGCAGCTTAACAGGGCGCAATCAGCCCCAGCATTTT.

The rearrangement links TRBV5-1 to TRBJ1-6; no reliable D call. V shed 4 bases and J shed 2 bases, with 19 bases lying between them. The CDR3 extends over 18 amino acids. Germline-derived CDR1 and CDR2 are SGHRS and YFSETQ. In DNA, the CDR3 is TGCGCCAGCAGCCGACGACCGGGTGGGGAGACCTATAATTCACCCCTCCACTTT. It yields the protein CASSRRPGGETYNSPLHF.

V usage is TRBV18 and J usage is TRBJ2-4; 15 bases match TRBD2. With V trimmed by 3 bases and J by 0 bases, 6 bases remained unmatched. The V gene's germline CDR1 is KGHSH and CDR2 LQKENI. The CDR3 length is 19 residues. CDR3 protein: CASSPRTSGGDLAKNIQYF. As DNA, the CDR3 is TGTGCCAGCTCACCCCGGACTAGCGGGGGGGATTTAGCCAAAAACATTCAGTACTTC.

J is TRBJ2-7 and V is TRBV27; TRBD2 agrees at 7 bases. This CDR3 region has 13 residues. CDR1 and CDR2 (germline): MNHEY, SMNVEV (reference sequence). J gave up 2 bases and V 6 bases, and 4 bases lay outside the gene matches. CDR3: CASRGRGTYEQYF. CDR3 in DNA: TGTGCCAGCAGAGGGCGGGGGACCTACGAGCAGTACTTC.

The chain has TRBV29-1 and TRBJ2-7; 11 bases line up with TRBD2. Germline V gene lookup returns CDR1 SQVTM and CDR2 ANQGSEA. V dropped 5 bases and J dropped 0; count of bases not matched to a gene: 6. The CDR3 sequence is 15 residues long. The CDR3 spells CSVLKLAGVSYEQYF. In nucleotides, the CDR3 is TGCAGCGTTTTAAAACTAGCGGGAGTCTCCTACGAGCAGTACTTC.

The gene calls are TRBV6-4 and TRBJ2-6, with D tentatively TRBD1 (6 bases). V was trimmed by 5 bases and J by 1 base, leaving 12 bases between them. The CDR3 extends over 16 amino acids. The V gene's germline CDR1 is MRHNA and CDR2 SNTAGT. The CDR3 spells CASSPYRESGANVLTF. The CDR3, as DNA: TGTGCCAGCAGTCCTTACAGGGAATCTGGGGCCAACGTCCTGACTTTC.

The chain joins TRBV10-3 to TRBJ1-1; D not resolved. Germline V CDR1 and CDR2: ENHRY, SYGVKD. Trimming shortened V by 6 bases and J by 1 base, and 9 bases separated the two germline ends. CDR3 length: 13 amino acids. The CDR3 sequence: CAIRVSPNTEAFF. The CDR3 coding sequence is TGTGCCATCAGGGTGTCGCCGAACACTGAAGCTTTCTTT.

The gene calls are TRBV30 and TRBJ1-5, with D maybe TRBD1 (5 bases). Between the trimmed V and J ends, which lost 3 bases and 0 bases, there was a span of 15 bases. The CDR3 runs to 16 residues. CDR1 and CDR2 from the germline V gene are GTSNPN and SVGIG (reference sequence). CDR3 sequence: CAWRGGGGFSNQPQHF. The CDR3 DNA reads as TGTGCCTGGAGGGGGGGAGGAGGGTTTAGCAATCAGCCCCAGCATTTT.

The chain is built from TRBV5-4 and TRBJ2-1, with D perhaps matching TRBD1 or TRBD2 (5 bases each). Germline V gene lookup returns CDR1 SGHNT and CDR2 YYREEE (reference sequence). The ends were cut back, 0 bases at V and 4 bases at J, with 14 bases in the middle. The CDR3 spans 16 residues. The CDR3 region is CASSLGGRPKYNEQFF. CDR3 DNA sequence: TGTGCCAGCAGCTTGGGGGGACGGCCGAAATACAATGAGCAGTTCTTC.

This clone occurred a few times. This chain connects TRBV27 to TRBJ1-5; D is ambiguous. V was clipped by 3 bases and J by 5 bases, with 11 bases between them. The CDR3 runs 14 residues. Germline V gene lookup returns CDR1 MNHEY and CDR2 SMNVEV (reference sequence). The chain's CDR3 is CASSFGRRYQPQHF. The CDR3 DNA is TGTGCCAGCAGTTTCGGGAGGAGATATCAGCCCCAGCATTTT.

The genes are TRBV5-1 and TRBJ2-1, with 15 bases identical to TRBD2. Germline trimming cut 4 bases from V and 8 bases from J; bases unmatched to any gene: 4. The germline V gene encodes CDR1 SGHRS and CDR2 YFSETQ. CDR3 size: 15 residues. DNA of the CDR3: TGCGCCAGCAGCGCGGGACTAGCGGGGGGATATGAGCAGTTCTTC. Its translation: CASSAGLAGGYEQFF.

The chain carries TRBV6-5 and TRBJ2-3; 7 bases agree with TRBD1. The germline CDR1 and CDR2 sequences are MNHEY and SVGAGI. V lost 7 bases and J lost 5; bases outside the gene matches: 3. This CDR3 region has 12 residues. CDR3 sequence reads: CASTDRLDTQYF. DNA for the CDR3: TGTGCCAGCACGGACAGGTTAGATACGCAGTATTTT.

This clone is a singleton in its sample. This chain joins TRBV21-1 and TRBJ1-5; TRBD1, the D gene given by the table, was not confirmed from the DNA. TRBV21-1 is labeled a pseudogene. The CDR3 consists of 22 residues. The CDR3, as DNA: TGTGCCAGCATCATTATGACTAATACCGGGACAGCAACTTCCTATAGCAATCAGCCCCAGCATTTT. The encoded protein is CASIIMTNTGTATSYSNQPQHF.

V is TRBV6-1 and J is TRBJ1-5; D is unclear. Trimming stripped 3 bases from V and 7 bases from J, with 13 bases between. This CDR3 contains 14 residues. Germline V gene data show CDR1 as MNHNS and CDR2 as SASEGT. The CDR3 DNA follows: TGTGCCAGCAGTGACTGGGTTATGGGGCAGCCCCAGCATTTT. Protein sequence: CASSDWVMGQPQHF.